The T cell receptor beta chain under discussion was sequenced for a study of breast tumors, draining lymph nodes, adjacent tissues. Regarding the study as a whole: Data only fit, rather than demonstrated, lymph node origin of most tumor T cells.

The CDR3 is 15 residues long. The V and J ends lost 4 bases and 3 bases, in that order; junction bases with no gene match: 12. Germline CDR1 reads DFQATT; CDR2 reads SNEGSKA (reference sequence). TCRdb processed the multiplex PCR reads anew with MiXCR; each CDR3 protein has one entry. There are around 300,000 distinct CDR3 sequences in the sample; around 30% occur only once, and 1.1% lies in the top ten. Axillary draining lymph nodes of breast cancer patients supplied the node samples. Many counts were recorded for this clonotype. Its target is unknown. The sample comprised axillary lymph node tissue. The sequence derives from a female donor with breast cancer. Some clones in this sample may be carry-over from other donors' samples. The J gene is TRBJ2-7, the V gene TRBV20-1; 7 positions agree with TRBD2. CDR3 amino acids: CSATAPRTRIYEQYF. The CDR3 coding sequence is TGCAGTGCTACTGCTCCGAGGACTAGAATCTACGAGCAGTACTTC.